This T cell receptor beta chain is from a study of shared clonotypes between healthy human individuals. Study overall: Two women and a few men aged 18 to 49 served as donors.

Clones were read by immunoSEQ multiplex PCR, and TCRdb kept only the in-frame ones, dropping some. The table has about 2.1 million clones, roughly 95% seen once; the top ten hold around 1.7%. Naive CD8 isolation took CD45RO-negative cells positively selected for CCR7 and excluded terminally differentiated effector memory CD45RA+ cells. Germline CDR1 LNHDA, CDR2 SQIVND (reference sequence). The CDR3 runs to 15 residues. The junction had 7 bases not matched to a gene; V was cut back by 2 bases and J by 5 bases. The sample comprised naive CD8+ T cells from PBMCs. The chain employs TRBV19 and TRBJ2-3; 7 bases align to TRBD1. This sequence originates from a man between 18 and 35 years old in good health. Some clones in this sample may be carry-over from other donors' samples. This CDR3 is CASSIRDRSGDTQYF. DNA of the CDR3: TGTGCCAGTAGTATAAGGGACAGATCCGGAGATACGCAGTATTTT.